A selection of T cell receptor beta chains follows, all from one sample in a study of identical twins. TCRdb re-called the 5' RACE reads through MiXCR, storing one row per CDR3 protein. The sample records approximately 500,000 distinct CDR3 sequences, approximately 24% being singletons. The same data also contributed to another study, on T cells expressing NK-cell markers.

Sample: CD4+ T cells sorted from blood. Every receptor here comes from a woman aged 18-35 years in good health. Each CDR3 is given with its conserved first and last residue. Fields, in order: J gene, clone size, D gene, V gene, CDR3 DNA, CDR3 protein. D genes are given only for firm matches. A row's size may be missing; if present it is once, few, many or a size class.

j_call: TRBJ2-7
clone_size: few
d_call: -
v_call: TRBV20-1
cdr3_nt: TGCAGTGCCTGGGAAGGATGGAGTGGCGAGCAGTACTTC
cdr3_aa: CSAWEGWSGEQYF

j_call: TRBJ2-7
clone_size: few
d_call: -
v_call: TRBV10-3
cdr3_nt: TGTGCCATTGCGGATGGCTTGGTAGGATACGAGCAGTACTTC
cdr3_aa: CAIADGLVGYEQYF

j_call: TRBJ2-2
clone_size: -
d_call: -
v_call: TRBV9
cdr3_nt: TGTGCCAGCACCCAAGGGGGGGCCGGGGAGCTGTTTTTT
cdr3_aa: CASTQGGAGELFF

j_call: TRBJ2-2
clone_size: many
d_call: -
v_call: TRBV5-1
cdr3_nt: TGCGCCAGCAGCTTGGCCCCGGGGACCGGGGAGCTGTTTTTT
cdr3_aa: CASSLAPGTGELFF

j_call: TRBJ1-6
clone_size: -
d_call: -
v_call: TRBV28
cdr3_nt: TGTGCCAGCAGTTTCTTGGGGAAGGGCAATTCACCCCTCCACTTT
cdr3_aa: CASSFLGKGNSPLHF

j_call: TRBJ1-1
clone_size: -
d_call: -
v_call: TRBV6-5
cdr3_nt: TGTGCCAGCAGTTTCATGCTAGTGAACACTGAAGCTTTCTTT
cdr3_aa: CASSFMLVNTEAFF

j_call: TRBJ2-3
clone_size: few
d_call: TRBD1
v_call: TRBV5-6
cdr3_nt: TGTGCCAGCAGCCTGAGCCGGGACAGGAGCACAGATACGCAGTATTTT
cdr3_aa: CASSLSRDRSTDTQYF

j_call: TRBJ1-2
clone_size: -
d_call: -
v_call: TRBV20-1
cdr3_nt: TGCAGTGCAGCTACTAACTATGGCTACACCTTC
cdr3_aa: CSAATNYGYTF

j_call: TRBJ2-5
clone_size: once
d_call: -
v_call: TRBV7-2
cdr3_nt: TGTGCCAGCAGCGGAACGTGGGGAGAGACCCAGTACTTC
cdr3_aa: CASSGTWGETQYF

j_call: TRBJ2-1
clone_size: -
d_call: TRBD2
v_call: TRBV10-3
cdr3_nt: TGTGCCATCAGTAGTAGCGGGGGGAGCTCCTACAATGAGCAGTTCTTC
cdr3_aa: CAISSSGGSSYNEQFF

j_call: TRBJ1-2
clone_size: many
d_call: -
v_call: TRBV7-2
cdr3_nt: TGTGCCAGCAGCTTAGTCTTAACCGGCCGGGATGGCTACACCTTC
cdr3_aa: CASSLVLTGRDGYTF

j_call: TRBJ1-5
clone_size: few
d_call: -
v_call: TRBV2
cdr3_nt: TGTGCCAGCAGGGCAGGTTATAGCAATCAGCCCCAGCATTTT
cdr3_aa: CASRAGYSNQPQHF

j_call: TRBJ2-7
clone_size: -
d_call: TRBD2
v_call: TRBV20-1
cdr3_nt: TGCAGTGCTTACCGGGGGGTAGACGAGCAGTACTTC
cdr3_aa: CSAYRGVDEQYF

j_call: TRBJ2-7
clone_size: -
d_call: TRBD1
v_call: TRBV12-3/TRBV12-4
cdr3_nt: TGTGCCAGCAGAAAACATGGGACAGCCTACGAGCAGTACTTC
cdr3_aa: CASRKHGTAYEQYF

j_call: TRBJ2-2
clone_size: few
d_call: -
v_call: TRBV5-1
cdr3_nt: TGCGCCAGCAGCTTGATGGGGCTAGGGACCGGGGAGCTGTTTTTT
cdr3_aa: CASSLMGLGTGELFF

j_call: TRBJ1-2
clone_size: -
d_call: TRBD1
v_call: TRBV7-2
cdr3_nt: TGTGCCAGCAGCCCATTGACAGGGAGTTATGGCTACACCTTC
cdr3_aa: CASSPLTGSYGYTF

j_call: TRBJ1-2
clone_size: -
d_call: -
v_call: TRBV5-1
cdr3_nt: TGCGCCAGCAGAGAGGGCGGGGGTAACTATGGCTACACCTTC
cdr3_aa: CASREGGGNYGYTF

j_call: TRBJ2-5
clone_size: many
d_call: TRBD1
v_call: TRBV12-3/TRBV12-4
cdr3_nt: TGTGCCAGCAGTTGGGGACAGCAAGAGACCCAGTACTTC
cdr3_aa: CASSWGQQETQYF

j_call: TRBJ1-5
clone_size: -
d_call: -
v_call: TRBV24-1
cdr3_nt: TGTGCCACCGGCGGCAGGCCCCTTTATAGCAATCAGCCCCAGCATTTT
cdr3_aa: CATGGRPLYSNQPQHF

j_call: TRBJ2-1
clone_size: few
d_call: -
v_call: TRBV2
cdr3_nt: TGTGCCAGCAGTACTCCTCTTAATGAGCAGTTCTTC
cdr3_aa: CASSTPLNEQFF

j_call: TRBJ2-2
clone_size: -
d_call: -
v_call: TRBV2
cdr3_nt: TGTGCCAGCAGCTCGCAAGACACCGGGGAGCTGTTTTTT
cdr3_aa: CASSSQDTGELFF

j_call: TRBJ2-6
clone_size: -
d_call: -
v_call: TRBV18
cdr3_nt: TGTGCCAGCTCCCAGCTGATCCCTGGGGCCAACGTCCTGACTTTC
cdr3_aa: CASSQLIPGANVLTF

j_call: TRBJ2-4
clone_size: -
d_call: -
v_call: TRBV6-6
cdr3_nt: TGTGCCAGCAGCTCGCAGGGGACTGATCAGTACTTC
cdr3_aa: CASSSQGTDQYF

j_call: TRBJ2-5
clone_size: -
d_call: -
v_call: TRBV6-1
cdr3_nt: TGTGCCAGCAGCCGTAACAGGAAAGAGACCCAGTACTTC
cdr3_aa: CASSRNRKETQYF

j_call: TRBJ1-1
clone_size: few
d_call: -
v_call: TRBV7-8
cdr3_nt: TGTGCCAGCAGCTCCTACAGGGCGGCGAACACTGAAGCTTTCTTT
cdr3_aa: CASSSYRAANTEAFF

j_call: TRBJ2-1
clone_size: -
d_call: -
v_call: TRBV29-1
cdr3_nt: TGCAGCGTTGAATTTCGACTCTATGAGCAGTTCTTC
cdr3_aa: CSVEFRLYEQFF

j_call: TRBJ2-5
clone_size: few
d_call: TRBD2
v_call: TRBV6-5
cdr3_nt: TGTGCCAGCAGTTCGGCGGGAGTGGAGACCCAGTACTTC
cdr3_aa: CASSSAGVETQYF

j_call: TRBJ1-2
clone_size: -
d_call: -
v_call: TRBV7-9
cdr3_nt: TGTGCCAGCAGCTTTGGGGCACAGGGCGCCACCTTC
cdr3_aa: CASSFGAQGATF

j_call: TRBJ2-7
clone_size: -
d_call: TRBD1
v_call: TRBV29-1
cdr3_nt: TGCAGCGTTGGAACCATGGACAGGGCCTACGAGCAGTACTTC
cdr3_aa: CSVGTMDRAYEQYF

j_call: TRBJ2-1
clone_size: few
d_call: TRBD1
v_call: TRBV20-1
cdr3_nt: TGCAGTGCTAGAGATCAGGGACAGGGTGGGGACAATGAGCAGTTCTTC
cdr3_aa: CSARDQGQGGDNEQFF

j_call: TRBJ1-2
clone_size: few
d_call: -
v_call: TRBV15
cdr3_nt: TGTGCCACCAGCAGAGACCCGACCGGGACAACGAACTATGGCTACACCTTC
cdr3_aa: CATSRDPTGTTNYGYTF

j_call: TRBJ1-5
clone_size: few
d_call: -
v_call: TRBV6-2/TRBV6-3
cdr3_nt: TGTGCCAGCGGGAATAGCAATCAGCCCCAGCATTTT
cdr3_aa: CASGNSNQPQHF

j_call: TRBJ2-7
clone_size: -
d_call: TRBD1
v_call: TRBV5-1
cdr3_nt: TGCGCCAGCAGCTTACAGGGGCCGCGTTCGGAGCAGTACTTC
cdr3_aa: CASSLQGPRSEQYF

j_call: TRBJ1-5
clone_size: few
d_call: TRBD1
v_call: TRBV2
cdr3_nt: TGTGCCAGCGGAGGGGGCTTAAGCAATCAGCCCCAGCATTTT
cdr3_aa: CASGGGLSNQPQHF

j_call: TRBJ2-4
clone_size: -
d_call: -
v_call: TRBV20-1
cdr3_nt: TGCAGTGCTCCAACCCGGGAGTTTTGGGGAAACATTCAGTACTTC
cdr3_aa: CSAPTREFWGNIQYF

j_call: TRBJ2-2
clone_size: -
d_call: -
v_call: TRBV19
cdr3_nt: TGTGCCAGTAGTATTTCCAGGGGAAGAAACACCGGGGAGCTGTTTTTT
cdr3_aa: CASSISRGRNTGELFF

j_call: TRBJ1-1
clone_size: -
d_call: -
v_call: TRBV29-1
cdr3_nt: TGCAGCGTCGGCTGGGGGAACACTGAAGCTTTCTTT
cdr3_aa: CSVGWGNTEAFF

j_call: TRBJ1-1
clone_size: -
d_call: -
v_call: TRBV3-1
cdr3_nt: TGTGCCAGCAGCCAATATACAGTGAACACTGAAGCTTTCTTT
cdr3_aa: CASSQYTVNTEAFF

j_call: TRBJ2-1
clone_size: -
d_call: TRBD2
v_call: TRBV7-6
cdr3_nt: TGTGCCAGCAGCTTATTTCGACTAGCCACCTACAATGAGCAGTTCTTC
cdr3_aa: CASSLFRLATYNEQFF

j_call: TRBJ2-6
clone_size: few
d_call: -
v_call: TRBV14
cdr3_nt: TGTGCCAGCAGCCAAGTCGCAGGGTACAACGTCCTGACTTTC
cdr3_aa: CASSQVAGYNVLTF

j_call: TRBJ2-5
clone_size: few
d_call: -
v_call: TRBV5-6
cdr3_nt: TGTGCCAGCAGCTGGGTGACAGTTCAAGAGACCCAGTACTTC
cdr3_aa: CASSWVTVQETQYF

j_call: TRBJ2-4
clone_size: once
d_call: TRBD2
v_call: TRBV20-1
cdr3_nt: TGCAGTGCTAGAGCTAGCGGTACCAACATTCAGTACTTC
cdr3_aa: CSARASGTNIQYF

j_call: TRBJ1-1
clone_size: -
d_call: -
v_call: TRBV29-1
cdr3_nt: TGCAGCGCCTATCCTCCGGGACAGAACACTGAAGCTTTCTTT
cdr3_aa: CSAYPPGQNTEAFF

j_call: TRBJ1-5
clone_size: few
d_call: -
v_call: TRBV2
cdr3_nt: TGTGCCAGCAGTGTCGGGAACAATCAGCCCCAGCATTTT
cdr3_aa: CASSVGNNQPQHF

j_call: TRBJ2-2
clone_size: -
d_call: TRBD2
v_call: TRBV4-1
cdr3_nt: TGCGCCAGCAGCCAAGAGGGACTAGCGGGAGTGGCCGGGGAGCTGTTTTTT
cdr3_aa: CASSQEGLAGVAGELFF